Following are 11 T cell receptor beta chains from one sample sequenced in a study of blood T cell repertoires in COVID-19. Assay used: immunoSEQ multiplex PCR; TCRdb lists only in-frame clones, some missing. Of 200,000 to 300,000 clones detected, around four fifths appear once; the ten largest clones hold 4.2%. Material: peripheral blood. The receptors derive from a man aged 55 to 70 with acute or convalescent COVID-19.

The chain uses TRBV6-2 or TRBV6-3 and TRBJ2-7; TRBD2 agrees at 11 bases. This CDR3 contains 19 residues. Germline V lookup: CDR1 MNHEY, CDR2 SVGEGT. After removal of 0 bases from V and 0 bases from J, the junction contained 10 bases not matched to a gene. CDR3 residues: CASSYSRLAGGPSSYEQYF. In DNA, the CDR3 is TGTGCCAGCAGTTACTCGAGGCTAGCGGGAGGACCGAGCTCCTACGAGCAGTACTTC.

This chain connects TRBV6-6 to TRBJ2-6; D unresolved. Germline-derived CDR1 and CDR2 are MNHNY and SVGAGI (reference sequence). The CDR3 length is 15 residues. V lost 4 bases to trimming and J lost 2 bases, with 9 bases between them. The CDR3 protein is CASSSRSAGANVLTF. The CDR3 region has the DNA TGTGCCAGCAGTTCCCGGTCCGCTGGGGCCAACGTCCTGACTTTC.

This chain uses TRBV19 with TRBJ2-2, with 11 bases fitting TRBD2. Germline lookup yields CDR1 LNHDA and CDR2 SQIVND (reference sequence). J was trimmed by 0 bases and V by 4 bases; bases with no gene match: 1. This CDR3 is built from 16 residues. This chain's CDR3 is CASSRLAGTNTGELFF. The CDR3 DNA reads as TGTGCCAGTAGTAGACTAGCGGGAACGAACACCGGGGAGCTGTTTTTT.

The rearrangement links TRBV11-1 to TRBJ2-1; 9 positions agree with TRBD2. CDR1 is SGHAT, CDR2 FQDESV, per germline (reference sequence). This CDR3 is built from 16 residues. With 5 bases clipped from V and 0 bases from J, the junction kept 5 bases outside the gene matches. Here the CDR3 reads CASSPSGRSSYNEQFF. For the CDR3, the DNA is TGTGCCAGCAGCCCGAGCGGGAGGAGCTCCTACAATGAGCAGTTCTTC.

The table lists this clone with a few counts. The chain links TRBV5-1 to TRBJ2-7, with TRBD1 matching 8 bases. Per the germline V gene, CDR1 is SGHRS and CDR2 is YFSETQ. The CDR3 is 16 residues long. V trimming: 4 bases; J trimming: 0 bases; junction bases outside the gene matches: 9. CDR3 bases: TGCGCCAGCAGCCCAAGGACAGGGCCTAGCTCCTACGAGCAGTACTTC. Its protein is CASSPRTGPSSYEQYF.

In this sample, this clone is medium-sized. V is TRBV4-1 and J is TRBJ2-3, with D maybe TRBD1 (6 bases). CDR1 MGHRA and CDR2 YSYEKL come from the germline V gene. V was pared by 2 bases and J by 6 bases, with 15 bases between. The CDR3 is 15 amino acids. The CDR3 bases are TGCGCCAGCAGCCAAACCATCCAGGGGACGGATACGCAGTATTTT. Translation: CASSQTIQGTDTQYF.

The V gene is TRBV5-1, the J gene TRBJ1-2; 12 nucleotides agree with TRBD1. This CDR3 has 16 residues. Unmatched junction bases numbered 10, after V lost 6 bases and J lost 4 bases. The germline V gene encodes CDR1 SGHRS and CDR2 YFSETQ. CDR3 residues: CASNPGTGGLVYGYTF. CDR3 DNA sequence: TGCGCCAGCAATCCGGGGACAGGGGGCCTGGTCTATGGCTACACCTTC.

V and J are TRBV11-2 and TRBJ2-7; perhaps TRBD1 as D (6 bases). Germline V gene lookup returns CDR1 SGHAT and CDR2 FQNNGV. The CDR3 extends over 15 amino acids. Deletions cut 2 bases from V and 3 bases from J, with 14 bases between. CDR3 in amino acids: CASSLLQGTNYEQYF. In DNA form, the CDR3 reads TGTGCCAGCAGCTTACTCCAGGGGACGAACTACGAGCAGTACTTC.

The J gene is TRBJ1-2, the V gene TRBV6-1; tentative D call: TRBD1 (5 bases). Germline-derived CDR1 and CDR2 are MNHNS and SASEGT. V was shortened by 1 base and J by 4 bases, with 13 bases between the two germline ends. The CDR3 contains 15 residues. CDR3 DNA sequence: TGTGCCAGCAGTGAAGGGCAGGGAATTCTCTATGGCTACACCTTC. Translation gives CASSEGQGILYGYTF.

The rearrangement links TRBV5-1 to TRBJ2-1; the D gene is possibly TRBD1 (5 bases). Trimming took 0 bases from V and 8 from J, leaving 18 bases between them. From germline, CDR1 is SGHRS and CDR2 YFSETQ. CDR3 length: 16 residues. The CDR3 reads CASSLGDVTVVDEQFF. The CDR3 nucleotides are TGCGCCAGCAGCTTGGGCGACGTGACAGTAGTGGATGAGCAGTTCTTC. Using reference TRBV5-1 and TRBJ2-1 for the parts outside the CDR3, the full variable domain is KAGVTQTPRYLIKTRGQQVTLSCSPISGHRSVSWYQQTPGQGLQFLFEYFSETQRNKGNFPGRFSGRQFSNSRSEMNVSTLELGDSALYLCASSLGDVTVVDEQFFGPGTRLTVL.

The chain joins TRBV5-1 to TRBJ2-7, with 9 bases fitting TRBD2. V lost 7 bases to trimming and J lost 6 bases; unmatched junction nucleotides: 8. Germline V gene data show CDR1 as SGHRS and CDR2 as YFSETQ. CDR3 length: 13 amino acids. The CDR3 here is CASSAGGLVEQYF. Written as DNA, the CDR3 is TGCGCCAGCTCGGCGGGGGGGCTCGTCGAGCAGTACTTC. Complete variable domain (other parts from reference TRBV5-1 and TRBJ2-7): KAGVTQTPRYLIKTRGQQVTLSCSPISGHRSVSWYQQTPGQGLQFLFEYFSETQRNKGNFPGRFSGRQFSNSRSEMNVSTLELGDSALYLCASSAGGLVEQYFGPGTRLTVT.